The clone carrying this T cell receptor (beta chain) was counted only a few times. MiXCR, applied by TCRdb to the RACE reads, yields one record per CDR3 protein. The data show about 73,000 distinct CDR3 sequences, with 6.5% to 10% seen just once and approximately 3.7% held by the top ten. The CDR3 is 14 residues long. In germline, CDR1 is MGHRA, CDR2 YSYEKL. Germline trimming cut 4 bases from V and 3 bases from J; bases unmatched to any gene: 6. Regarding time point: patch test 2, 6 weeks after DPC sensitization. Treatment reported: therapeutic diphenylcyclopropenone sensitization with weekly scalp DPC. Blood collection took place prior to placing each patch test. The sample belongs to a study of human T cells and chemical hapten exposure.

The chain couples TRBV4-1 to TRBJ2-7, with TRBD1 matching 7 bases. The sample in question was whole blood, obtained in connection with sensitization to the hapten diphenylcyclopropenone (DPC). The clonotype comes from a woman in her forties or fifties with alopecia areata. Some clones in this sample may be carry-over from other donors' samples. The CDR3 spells CASSPRTGSYEQYF. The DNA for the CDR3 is TGCGCCAGCAGCCCCCGGACAGGTAGCTACGAGCAGTACTTC.